The 24 T cell receptor beta chains presented below share a single source sample, sequenced in a study of spatial heterogeneity in lung cancer. From the 5' RACE reads, TCRdb called clonotypes with MiXCR, one entry per CDR3 protein. Of 20,000 to 25,000 distinct CDR3 sequences listed, 5.5% to 7% are singletons. The time point is: sample taken at primary tumor resection. Sequencing covered unsorted whole RNA taken from tumor, nontumor lung or frozen PBMC. The source material was PBMCs, sampled at surgery. The receptors here all came from a male donor with early-stage non-small cell lung cancer.

This clonotype showed up many times. This chain connects TRBV6-5 to TRBJ1-2; D is unresolved. CDR1 is MNHEY, CDR2 SVGAGI, per germline. The V end lost 6 bases, the J end lost 1 base, and 6 bases lay between the germline ends. CDR3 length: 12 residues. This chain's CDR3 is CASSWNNYGYTF. Written as DNA, the CDR3 is TGTGCCAGCAGCTGGAATAACTATGGCTACACCTTC.

This clonotype was counted at least ten times. This CDR3 is CASSELSGELFF. The CDR3 nucleotides read TGTGCCAGCAGTGAACTCTCGGGGGAGCTGTTTTTT. The gene calls are TRBV2 and TRBJ2-2; D gene ambiguous. CDR1 is SNHLY, CDR2 FYNNEI, per germline. V was pared by 2 bases and J by 8 bases, with 6 bases between. This CDR3 is 12 amino acids long. Combining the CDR3 with reference TRBV2 and TRBJ2-2 gives the whole variable domain EPEVTQTPSHQVTQMGQEVILRCVPISNHLYFYWYRQILGQKVEFLVSFYNNEISEKSEIFDDQFSVERPDGSNFTLKIRSTKLEDSAMYFCASSELSGELFFGEGSRLTVL.

In its sample, this clonotype was seen many times. The V and J genes are TRBV5-1 and TRBJ2-1, with D possibly being TRBD2 (5 bases). The V and J ends lost 0 bases and 8 bases respectively, with 9 bases between them. Germline CDR1 is SGHRS and CDR2 is YFSETQ. The CDR3 length is 13 residues. Here the CDR3 DNA reads TGCGCCAGCAGCTTGGCCGGGATAGATGAGCAGTTCTTC. Translating it yields CASSLAGIDEQFF.

This clonotype has a handful of counts. The chain combines TRBV20-1 with TRBJ2-7, with 14 bases identical to TRBD2. From germline, CDR1 is DFQATT and CDR2 SNEGSKA (reference sequence). The CDR3 is 14 amino acids. V was pared by 5 bases and J by 4 bases, with 4 bases of the junction left unmatched. CDR3 amino acids: CSAGTSGGHYEQYF. The CDR3 DNA follows: TGCAGTGCTGGGACTAGCGGGGGTCATTACGAGCAGTACTTC.

This rearrangement joins TRBV23-1 to TRBJ2-1, with D uncertain. TRBV23-1 qualifies as an ORF whose function is uncertain. CDR3 length equals 14 residues. V gave up 3 bases and J gave up 4 bases, with 10 bases separating them. The CDR3 spells CASSQILGYNEQFF. The CDR3 bases are TGCGCCAGCAGTCAGATCCTGGGATACAATGAGCAGTTCTTC.

This clonotype showed up just a few times. V gene TRBV27 combines with J gene TRBJ2-3; D remains ambiguous. The CDR3 is made up of 13 amino acids. In germline, CDR1 is MNHEY, CDR2 SMNVEV (reference sequence). V dropped 3 bases and J dropped 2 bases, with 6 bases sitting between them. This CDR3 reads CASSFATTDTQYF. The CDR3, as DNA: TGTGCCAGCAGTTTCGCGACCACAGATACGCAGTATTTT.

The table lists this clonotype with many counts. The chain combines TRBV18 with TRBJ1-5, with D possibly being TRBD1 (5 bases). In germline, CDR1 is KGHSH, CDR2 LQKENI. V lost 5 bases and J lost 5, with 13 bases in between. The CDR3 spans 14 residues. In DNA form, the CDR3 reads TGTGCCAGCTCAGACCAGGGTGGAGATCAGCCCCAGCATTTT. The encoded protein is CASSDQGGDQPQHF.

In its sample, this clonotype was seen many times. The rearrangement links TRBV10-3 to TRBJ2-2, with D possibly matching TRBD1 (5 bases). Trimming left V 9 bases short and J 2 bases short, with 16 bases between. The CDR3 length is 15 residues. CDR1 and CDR2 (germline): ENHRY, SYGVKD. For the CDR3, the DNA is TGTGCCATGCGCCCGACAGTGACAAACACCGGGGAGCTGTTTTTT. This gives the protein CAMRPTVTNTGELFF.

Only a few counts were recorded for this clonotype. The V gene is TRBV30, the J gene TRBJ1-5, with 7 bases lining up with TRBD1. V was pared by 1 base and J by 1 base, with 7 bases of the junction left unmatched. The CDR3 runs 16 residues. Per germline, CDR1 GTSNPN and CDR2 SVGIG (reference sequence). The CDR3 protein is CAWSAETGRSNQPQHF. The CDR3 DNA reads as TGTGCCTGGAGTGCGGAGACAGGGCGAAGCAATCAGCCCCAGCATTTT.

The chain uses TRBV9 and TRBJ1-1, with D perhaps matching TRBD1 (5 bases). CDR1 is SGDLS and CDR2 is YYNGEE in the germline V gene. V was pared by 4 bases and J by 1 base, with 14 bases between. This CDR3 is 15 amino acids long. Here the CDR3 DNA reads TGTGCCAGCAGCCCAGAAGGGGCCGCGAACACTGAAGCTTTCTTT. It translates to CASSPEGAANTEAFF.

This clonotype appeared a single time. The V gene is TRBV12-3 or TRBV12-4, the J gene TRBJ2-2; D unresolved. V lost 8 bases and J 3 bases, leaving 16 bases between the germline ends. This CDR3 is built from 15 residues. CDR3 in amino acids: CASDLPPLYTGELFF. CDR3 nucleotides: TGTGCCAGCGATCTACCCCCGCTGTACACCGGGGAGCTGTTTTTT.

This clonotype was detected ten times or more. V and J are TRBV28 and TRBJ1-5; TRBD1 matches 7 bases. V shed 7 bases and J 6 bases; nucleotides not matched to a gene: 6. The CDR3 runs 13 residues. Germline V gene data show CDR1 as MDHEN and CDR2 as SYDVKM. This CDR3 reads CASTKAGGQPQHF. DNA of the CDR3: TGTGCCAGCACTAAGGCAGGGGGTCAGCCCCAGCATTTT.

This clonotype was seen at least ten times. The V and J genes are TRBV2 and TRBJ2-7, with 7 positions matching TRBD1. The CDR3 spans 15 residues. Losses at the gene ends were 6 bases for V and 2 bases for J; bases not matched to a gene: 10. Germline assignment: CDR1 SNHLY and CDR2 FYNNEI. This CDR3 is CASSPDRTRAYEQYF. The CDR3, as DNA: TGTGCCAGCAGCCCGGACAGGACCCGGGCCTACGAGCAGTACTTC.

There are many counts of this clonotype. This chain links TRBV4-1 with TRBJ2-7, with 8 bases that match TRBD1. Germline V gene lookup returns CDR1 MGHRA and CDR2 YSYEKL. CDR3 length: 15 amino acids. V was pared by 3 bases and J by 0 bases, with 4 bases of the junction left unmatched. CDR3 in amino acids: CASSQRQGSSYEQYV. CDR3 DNA: TGCGCCAGCAGCCAGAGACAGGGGAGCTCCTACGAGCAGTACGTC.

This clonotype came up many times. CDR3 nucleotide sequence: TGCGCCAGCAGCTTGATGGCGGGATCTATCTACAATGAGCAGTTCTTC. Translating it yields CASSLMAGSIYNEQFF. This sequence joins TRBV5-1 and TRBJ2-1; perhaps TRBD2 as D (6 bases). The CDR3 extends over 16 amino acids. The germline V and J ends were trimmed by 1 base and 3 bases, with 14 bases remaining between them. Germline CDR1 reads SGHRS; CDR2 reads YFSETQ.

Ten or more counts support this clonotype. The chain combines TRBV11-1 with TRBJ1-1, with no clear D. The CDR3 is made up of 13 amino acids. Between the trimmed V and J ends, which lost 5 bases and 5 bases, there was a span of 12 bases. Germline V gives CDR1 SGHAT, CDR2 FQDESV (reference sequence). The CDR3 reads CASSKRRGTEAFF. Written as DNA, the CDR3 is TGTGCCAGCAGCAAACGTCGGGGAACTGAAGCTTTCTTT.

This clonotype was counted a few times. The chain has TRBV2 and TRBJ2-7; possible D gene TRBD1, 6 bases. The CDR3 is made up of 12 amino acids. Per germline, CDR1 SNHLY and CDR2 FYNNEI. The V gene lost 8 bases and the J gene lost 4 bases, with 12 bases spanning the gap. In DNA form, the CDR3 reads TGTGCCAGCGATGGACAGAGGTACGAGCAGTACTTC. Translated: CASDGQRYEQYF. The full variable domain, with the rest looked up from reference TRBV2 and TRBJ2-7, is EPEVTQTPSHQVTQMGQEVILRCVPISNHLYFYWYRQILGQKVEFLVSFYNNEISEKSEIFDDQFSVERPDGSNFTLKIRSTKLEDSAMYFCASDGQRYEQYFGPGTRLTVT.

The table lists this clonotype with many counts. This sequence joins TRBV28 and TRBJ1-5; a possible D gene is TRBD1 (5 bases). The germline V and J ends were trimmed by 7 bases and 5 bases, with 15 bases remaining between them. CDR3 length: 14 amino acids. In germline, CDR1 is MDHEN, CDR2 SYDVKM. This chain's CDR3 is CASTGQGWHQPQHF. The DNA for the CDR3 is TGTGCCAGCACAGGTCAGGGTTGGCATCAGCCCCAGCATTTT.

This clonotype is labeled as medium-sized. The J gene is TRBJ1-4, the V gene TRBV28; D unclear. CDR1 MDHEN and CDR2 SYDVKM come from the germline V gene. The CDR3 is 14 residues long. Trimming shortened V by 3 bases and J by 4 bases, and 9 bases separated the two germline ends. The CDR3 DNA is TGTGCCAGCAGTTTTCCCAGGAGTAATGAAAAACTGTTTTTT. Translation: CASSFPRSNEKLFF.

The chain is built from TRBV27 and TRBJ2-7; 8 bases are a match to TRBD2. CDR3 length equals 16 residues. The V gene's germline CDR1 is MNHEY and CDR2 SMNVEV (reference sequence). The V segment lost 0 bases and the J segment 5 bases; nucleotides outside the gene matches: 9. Here the CDR3 reads CASSLSFFGRDHEQYF. CDR3 nucleotide sequence: TGTGCCAGCAGTTTATCGTTTTTCGGGAGGGACCACGAGCAGTACTTC.

This clonotype has just a few counts. The chain carries TRBV20-1 and TRBJ2-2; D remains unclear. V lost 4 bases to trimming and J lost 1 base, with 4 bases between them. Germline V gene lookup returns CDR1 DFQATT and CDR2 SNEGSKA (reference sequence). The CDR3 has 12 residues. This CDR3 is CSAKWNTGELFF. The CDR3 region has the DNA TGCAGTGCTAAGTGGAACACCGGGGAGCTGTTTTTT.

Many counts were recorded for this clonotype. The gene calls are TRBV7-9 and TRBJ2-7, with 8 bases lining up with TRBD2. The CDR3 consists of 14 residues. V trimming: 2 bases; J trimming: 4 bases; junction bases outside the gene matches: 4. The germline V gene has CDR1 SEHNR and CDR2 FQNEAQ (reference sequence). Here the CDR3 reads CASSLTAGEYEQYF. The CDR3 coding sequence is TGTGCCAGCAGCTTAACAGCGGGAGAATACGAGCAGTACTTC.

In this sample, this clonotype turned up a few times. The chain joins TRBV11-2 to TRBJ2-5; D not resolved. The CDR3 is 12 amino acids. V dropped 1 base and J dropped 7 bases, with 7 bases sitting between them. Germline CDR1 reads SGHAT; CDR2 reads FQNNGV. CDR3: CASSLVEATQYF. The DNA for the CDR3 is TGTGCCAGCAGCTTAGTGGAAGCGACCCAGTACTTC.

This clonotype was found many times. CDR3 loop: CASSLGGQGQETQYF. The CDR3, as DNA: TGTGCCAGCAGTTTGGGGGGACAGGGCCAAGAGACCCAGTACTTC. V is TRBV28 and J is TRBJ2-5; 9 nucleotides agree with TRBD1. The CDR3 is 15 residues long. V trimming: 3 bases; J trimming: 1 base; junction bases outside the gene matches: 3. In germline, CDR1 is MDHEN, CDR2 SYDVKM.